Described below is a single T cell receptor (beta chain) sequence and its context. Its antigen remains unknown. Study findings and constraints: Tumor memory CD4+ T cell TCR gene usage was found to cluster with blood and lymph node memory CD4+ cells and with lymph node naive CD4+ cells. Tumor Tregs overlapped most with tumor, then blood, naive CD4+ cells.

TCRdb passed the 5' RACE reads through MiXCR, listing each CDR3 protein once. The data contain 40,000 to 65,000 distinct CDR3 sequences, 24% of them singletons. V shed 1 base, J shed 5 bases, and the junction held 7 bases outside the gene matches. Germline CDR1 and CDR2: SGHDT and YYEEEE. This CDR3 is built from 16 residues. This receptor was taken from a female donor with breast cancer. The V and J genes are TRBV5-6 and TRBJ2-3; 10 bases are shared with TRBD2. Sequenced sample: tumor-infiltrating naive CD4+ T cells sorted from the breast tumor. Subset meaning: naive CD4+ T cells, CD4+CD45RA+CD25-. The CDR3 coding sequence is TGTGCCAGCAGCTTGTTCGTGGTAGCGGGAGGAGATACGCAGTATTTT. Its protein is CASSLFVVAGGDTQYF.